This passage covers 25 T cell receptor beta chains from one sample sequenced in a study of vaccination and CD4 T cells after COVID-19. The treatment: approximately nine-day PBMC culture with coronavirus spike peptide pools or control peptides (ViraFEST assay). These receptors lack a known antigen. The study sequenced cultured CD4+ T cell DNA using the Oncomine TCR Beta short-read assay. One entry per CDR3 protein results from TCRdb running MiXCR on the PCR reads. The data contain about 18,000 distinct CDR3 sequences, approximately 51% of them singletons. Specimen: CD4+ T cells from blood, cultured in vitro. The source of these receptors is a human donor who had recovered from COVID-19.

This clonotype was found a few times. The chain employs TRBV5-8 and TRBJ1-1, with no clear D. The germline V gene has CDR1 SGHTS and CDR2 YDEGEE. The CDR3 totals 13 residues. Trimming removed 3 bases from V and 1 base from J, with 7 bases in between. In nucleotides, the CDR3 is TGTGCCAGCAGCTCGTACAGGAACACTGAAGCTTTCTTT. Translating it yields CASSSYRNTEAFF.

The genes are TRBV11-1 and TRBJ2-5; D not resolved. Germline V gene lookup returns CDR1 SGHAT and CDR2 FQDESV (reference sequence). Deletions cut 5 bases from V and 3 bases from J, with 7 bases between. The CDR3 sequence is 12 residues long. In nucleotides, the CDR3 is TGTGCCAGCAGCCCCTTTGAAGAGACCCAGTACTTC. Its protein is CASSPFEETQYF.

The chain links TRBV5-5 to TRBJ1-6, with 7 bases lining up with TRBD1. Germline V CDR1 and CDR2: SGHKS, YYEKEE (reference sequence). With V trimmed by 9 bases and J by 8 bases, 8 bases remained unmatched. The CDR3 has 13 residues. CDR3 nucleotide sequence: TGTGCCACCGGGGACAGTAGCGATTCACCCCTCCACTTT. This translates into CATGDSSDSPLHF.

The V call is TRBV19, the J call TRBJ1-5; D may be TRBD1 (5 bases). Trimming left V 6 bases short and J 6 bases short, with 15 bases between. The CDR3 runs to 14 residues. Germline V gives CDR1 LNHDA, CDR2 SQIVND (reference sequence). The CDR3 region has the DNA TGTGCCAGTAGCCGGGGGGGGTCCCGTCAGCCCCAGCATTTT. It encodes CASSRGGSRQPQHF. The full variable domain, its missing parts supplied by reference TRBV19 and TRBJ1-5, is DGGITQSPKYLFRKEGQNVTLSCEQNLNHDAMYWYRQDPGQGLRLIYYSQIVNDFQKGDIAEGYSVSREKKESFPLTVTSAQKNPTAFYLCASSRGGSRQPQHFGDGTRLSIL.

CDR3 region: CASSIRGRRNTEAFF. The CDR3 DNA sequence: TGTGCCAGTAGTATTCGGGGGCGGAGGAACACTGAAGCTTTCTTT. The chain is built from TRBV19 and TRBJ1-1, with TRBD1 as a possible D gene (6 bases). Germline CDR1 and CDR2: LNHDA and SQIVND (reference sequence). Trimming left V 3 bases short and J 1 base short, with 12 bases between. CDR3 size: 15 residues.

CDR3 DNA sequence: TGTGCCAGCTGTACCAAGAACCATCAGCCCCAGCATTTT. Translation gives CASCTKNHQPQHF. The chain joins TRBV19 to TRBJ1-5; no clear D. V was pared by 9 bases and J by 5 bases, with 14 bases between. Germline CDR1 and CDR2: LNHDA and SQIVND (reference sequence). The CDR3 has 13 amino acids.

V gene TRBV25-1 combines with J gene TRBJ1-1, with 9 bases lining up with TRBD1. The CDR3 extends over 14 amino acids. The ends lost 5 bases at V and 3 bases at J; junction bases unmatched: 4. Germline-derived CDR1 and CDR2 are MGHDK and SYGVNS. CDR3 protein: CASSWDRDHTEAFF. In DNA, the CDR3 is TGTGCCAGCAGTTGGGACAGGGACCACACTGAAGCTTTCTTT.

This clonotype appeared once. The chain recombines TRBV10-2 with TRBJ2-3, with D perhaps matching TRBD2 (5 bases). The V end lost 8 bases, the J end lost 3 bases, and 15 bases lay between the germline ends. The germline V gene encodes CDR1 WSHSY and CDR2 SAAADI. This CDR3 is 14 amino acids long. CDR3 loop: CASLNDGVTDTQYF. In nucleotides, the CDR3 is TGCGCCAGCCTGAACGACGGGGTTACAGATACGCAGTATTTT.

CDR3 region: CASSWGPGTENTEAFF. The CDR3 nucleotides are TGCGCCAGCAGCTGGGGGCCCGGGACGGAGAACACTGAAGCTTTCTTT. The V and J genes are TRBV5-1 and TRBJ1-1; D may be TRBD1 (6 bases). Germline V lookup: CDR1 SGHRS, CDR2 YFSETQ. V lost 3 bases and J 1 base, leaving 16 bases between the germline ends. This CDR3 comprises 16 residues.

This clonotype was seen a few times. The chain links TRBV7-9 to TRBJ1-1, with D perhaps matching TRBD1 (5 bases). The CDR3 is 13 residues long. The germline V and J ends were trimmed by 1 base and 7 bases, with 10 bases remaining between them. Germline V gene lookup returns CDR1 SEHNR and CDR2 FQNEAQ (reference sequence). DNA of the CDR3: TGTGCCAGCAGCTTAGAGGGGAGGGGTGAAGCTTTCTTT. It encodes CASSLEGRGEAFF.

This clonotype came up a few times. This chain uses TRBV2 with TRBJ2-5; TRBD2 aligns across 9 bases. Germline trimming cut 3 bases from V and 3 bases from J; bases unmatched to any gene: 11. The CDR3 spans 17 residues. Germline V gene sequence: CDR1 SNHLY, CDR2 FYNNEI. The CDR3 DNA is TGTGCCAGCAGTGACGGTGGCGGGAGGGCCGAAGAAGAGACCCAGTACTTC. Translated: CASSDGGGRAEEETQYF. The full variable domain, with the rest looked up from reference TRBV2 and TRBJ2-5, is EPEVTQTPSHQVTQMGQEVILRCVPISNHLYFYWYRQILGQKVEFLVSFYNNEISEKSEIFDDQFSVERPDGSNFTLKIRSTKLEDSAMYFCASSDGGGRAEEETQYFGPGTRLLVL.

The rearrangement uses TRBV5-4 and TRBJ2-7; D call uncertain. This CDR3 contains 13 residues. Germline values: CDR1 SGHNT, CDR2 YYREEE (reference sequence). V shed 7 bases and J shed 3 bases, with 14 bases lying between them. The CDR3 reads CASHSPPGYEQYF. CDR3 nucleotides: TGTGCCAGCCACTCACCTCCGGGCTACGAGCAGTACTTC.

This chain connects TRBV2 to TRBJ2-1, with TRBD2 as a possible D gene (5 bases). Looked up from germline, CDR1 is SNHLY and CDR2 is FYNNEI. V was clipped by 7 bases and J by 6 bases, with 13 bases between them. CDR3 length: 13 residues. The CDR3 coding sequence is TGTGCCAGCACCCCACCCGGGATCAATGAGCAGTTCTTC. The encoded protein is CASTPPGINEQFF.

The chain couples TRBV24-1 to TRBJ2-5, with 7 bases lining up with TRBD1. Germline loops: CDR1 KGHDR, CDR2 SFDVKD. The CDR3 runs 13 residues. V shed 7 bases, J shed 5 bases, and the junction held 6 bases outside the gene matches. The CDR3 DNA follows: TGTGCCACCAGCAGGGGGAGTTCGGAGACCCAGTACTTC. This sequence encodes CATSRGSSETQYF.

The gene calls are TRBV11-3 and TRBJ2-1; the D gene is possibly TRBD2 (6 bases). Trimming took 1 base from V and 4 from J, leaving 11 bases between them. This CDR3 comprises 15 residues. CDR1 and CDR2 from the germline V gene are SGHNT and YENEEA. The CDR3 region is CASSLGRGVYNEQFF. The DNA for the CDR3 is TGTGCCAGCAGCTTAGGCCGCGGGGTTTACAATGAGCAGTTCTTC.

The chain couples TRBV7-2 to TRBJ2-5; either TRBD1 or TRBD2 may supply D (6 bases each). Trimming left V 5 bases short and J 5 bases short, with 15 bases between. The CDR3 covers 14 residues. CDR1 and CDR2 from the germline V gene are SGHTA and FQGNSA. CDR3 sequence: CASSPGGGAETQYF. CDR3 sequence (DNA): TGTGCCAGCAGCCCCGGAGGGGGAGCGGAGACCCAGTACTTC.

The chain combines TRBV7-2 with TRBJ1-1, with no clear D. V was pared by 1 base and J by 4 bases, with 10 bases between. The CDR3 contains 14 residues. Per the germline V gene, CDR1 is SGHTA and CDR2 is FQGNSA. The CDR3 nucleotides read TGTGCCAGCAGCTTAGGGTCTGGGATCACTGAAGCTTTCTTT. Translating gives CASSLGSGITEAFF.

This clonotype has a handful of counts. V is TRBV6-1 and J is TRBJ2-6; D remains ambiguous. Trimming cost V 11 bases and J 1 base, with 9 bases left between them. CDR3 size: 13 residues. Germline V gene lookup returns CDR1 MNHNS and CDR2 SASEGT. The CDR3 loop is CASIGSGANVLTF. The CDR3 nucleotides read TGTGCCTCAATCGGTTCTGGGGCCAACGTCCTGACTTTC.

CDR3 sequence reads: CASSEFGRREYNEQFF. The CDR3 nucleotides are TGTGCCAGCAGTGAATTCGGGCGCAGGGAGTACAATGAGCAGTTCTTC. The chain is built from TRBV25-1 and TRBJ2-1; the D gene could be TRBD1 or TRBD2 (5 bases each). The length of the CDR3 is 16 residues. Germline CDR1 MGHDK, CDR2 SYGVNS. The V gene lost 1 base and the J gene lost 4 bases, with 14 bases spanning the gap.

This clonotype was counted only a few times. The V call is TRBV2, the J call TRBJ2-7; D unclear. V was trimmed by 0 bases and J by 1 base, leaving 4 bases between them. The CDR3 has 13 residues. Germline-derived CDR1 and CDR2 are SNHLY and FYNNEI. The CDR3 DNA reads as TGTGCCAGCAGTGAAGCGTGGTCCTACGAGCAGTACTTC. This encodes CASSEAWSYEQYF. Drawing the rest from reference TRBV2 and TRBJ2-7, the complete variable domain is EPEVTQTPSHQVTQMGQEVILRCVPISNHLYFYWYRQILGQKVEFLVSFYNNEISEKSEIFDDQFSVERPDGSNFTLKIRSTKLEDSAMYFCASSEAWSYEQYFGPGTRLTVT.

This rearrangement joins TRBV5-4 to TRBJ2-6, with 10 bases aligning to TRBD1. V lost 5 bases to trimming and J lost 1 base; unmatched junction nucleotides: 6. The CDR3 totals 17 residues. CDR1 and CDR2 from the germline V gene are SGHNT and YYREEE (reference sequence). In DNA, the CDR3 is TGTGCCAGCAGTAGACAGGGGGCGCCTTCTGGGGCCAACGTCCTGACTTTC. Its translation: CASSRQGAPSGANVLTF.

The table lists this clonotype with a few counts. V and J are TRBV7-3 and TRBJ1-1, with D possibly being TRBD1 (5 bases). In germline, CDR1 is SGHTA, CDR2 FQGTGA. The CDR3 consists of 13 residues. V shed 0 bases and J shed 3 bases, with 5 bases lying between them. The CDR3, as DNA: TGTGCCAGCAGCTTAACAGGGGACACTGAAGCTTTCTTT. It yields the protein CASSLTGDTEAFF.

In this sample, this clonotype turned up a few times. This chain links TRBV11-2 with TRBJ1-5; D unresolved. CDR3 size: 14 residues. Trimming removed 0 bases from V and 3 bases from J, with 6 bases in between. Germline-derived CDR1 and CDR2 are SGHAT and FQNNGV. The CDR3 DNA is TGTGCCAGCAGCTTAGAAAGGTTCAATCAGCCCCAGCATTTT. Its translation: CASSLERFNQPQHF.

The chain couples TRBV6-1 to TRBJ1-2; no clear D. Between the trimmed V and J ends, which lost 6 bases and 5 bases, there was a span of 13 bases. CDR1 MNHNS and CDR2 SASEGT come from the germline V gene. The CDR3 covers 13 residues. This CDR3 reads CASRPWQLYGYTF. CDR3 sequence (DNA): TGTGCCAGCAGACCTTGGCAGTTGTATGGCTACACCTTC.

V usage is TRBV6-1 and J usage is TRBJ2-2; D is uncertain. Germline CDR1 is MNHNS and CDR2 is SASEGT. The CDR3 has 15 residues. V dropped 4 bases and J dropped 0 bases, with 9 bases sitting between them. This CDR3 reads CASSAASANTGELFF. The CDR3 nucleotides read TGTGCCAGCAGTGCGGCTAGTGCGAACACCGGGGAGCTGTTTTTT.